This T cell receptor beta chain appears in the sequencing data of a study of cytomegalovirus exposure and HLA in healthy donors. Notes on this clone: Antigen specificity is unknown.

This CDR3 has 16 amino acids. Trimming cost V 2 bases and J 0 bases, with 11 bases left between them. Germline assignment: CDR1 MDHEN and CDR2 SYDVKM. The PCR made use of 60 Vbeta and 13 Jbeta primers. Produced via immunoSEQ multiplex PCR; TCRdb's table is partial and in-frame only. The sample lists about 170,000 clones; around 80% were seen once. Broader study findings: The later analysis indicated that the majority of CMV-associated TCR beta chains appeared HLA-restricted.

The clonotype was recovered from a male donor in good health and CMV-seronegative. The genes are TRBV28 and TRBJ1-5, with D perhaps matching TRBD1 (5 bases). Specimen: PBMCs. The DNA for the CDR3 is TGTGCCAGCAGTTTACCGGAGGGGATTAGCAATCAGCCCCAGCATTTT. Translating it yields CASSLPEGISNQPQHF. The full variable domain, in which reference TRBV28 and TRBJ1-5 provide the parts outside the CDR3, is DVKVTQSSRYLVKRTGEKVFLECVQDMDHENMFWYRQDPGLGLRLIYFSYDVKMKEKGDIPEGYSVSREKKERFSLILESASTNQTSMYLCASSLPEGISNQPQHFGDGTRLSIL.